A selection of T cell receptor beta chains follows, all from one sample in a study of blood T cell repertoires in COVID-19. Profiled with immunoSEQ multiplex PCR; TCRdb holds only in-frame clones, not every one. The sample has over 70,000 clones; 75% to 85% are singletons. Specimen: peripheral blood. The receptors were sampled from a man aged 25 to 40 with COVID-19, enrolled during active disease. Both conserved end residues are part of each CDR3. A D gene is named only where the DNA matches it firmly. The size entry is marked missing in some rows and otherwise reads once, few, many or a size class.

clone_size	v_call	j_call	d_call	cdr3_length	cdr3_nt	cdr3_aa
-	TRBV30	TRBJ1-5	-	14	TGTGCCTGGAGGGGGCCCTGGAGCAATCAGCCCCAGCATTTT	CAWRGPWSNQPQHF
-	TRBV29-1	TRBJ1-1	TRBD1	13	TGCAGCACTGGGGGACAGACGAACACTGAAGCTTTCTTT	CSTGGQTNTEAFF
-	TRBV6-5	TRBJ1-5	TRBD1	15	TGTGCCAGCAGCGTCACAGGGGGCACTAATCAGCCCCAGCATTTT	CASSVTGGTNQPQHF
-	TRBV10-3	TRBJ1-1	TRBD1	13	TGTGCCATCAGTACCGGGACAGCCACTGAAGCTTTCTTT	CAISTGTATEAFF
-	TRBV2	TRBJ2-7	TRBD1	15	TGTGCCAGCAGTGGTAGACAGGGCCCAGGCTACGAGCAGTACTTC	CASSGRQGPGYEQYF
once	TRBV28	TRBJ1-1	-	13	TGTGCCAGCAGCCAATCGGACACCGATGAAGCTTTCTTT	CASSQSDTDEAFF
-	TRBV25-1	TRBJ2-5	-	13	TGTGCCACATCCCTGGGGCTTTTGGAGACCCAGTACTTC	CATSLGLLETQYF
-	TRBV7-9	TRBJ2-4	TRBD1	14	TGTGCCAGCAGCCAATCGGACAGGGGTGACATTCAGTACTTC	CASSQSDRGDIQYF
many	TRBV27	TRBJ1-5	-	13	TGTGCCAGCAGTTTATTATACAATCAGCCCCAGCATTTT	CASSLLYNQPQHF
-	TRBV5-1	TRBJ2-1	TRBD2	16	TGCGCCAGCAGCTTGGAGTGGGCTAGCGGGCCCAATGAGCAGTTCTTC	CASSLEWASGPNEQFF
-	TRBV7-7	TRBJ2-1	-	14	TGTGCTAGCGAGCAAGTGGGGACTGGCAATGAGCAGTTCTTC	CASEQVGTGNEQFF
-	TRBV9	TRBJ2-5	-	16	TGTGCCAGCAGCGTAGCTACACAGGGTCCCCAAGAGACCCAGTACTTC	CASSVATQGPQETQYF
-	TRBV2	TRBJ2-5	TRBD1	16	TGTGCCAGCAGAGACTCCGGACAGGGGAGGCCAGAGACCCAGTACTTC	CASRDSGQGRPETQYF
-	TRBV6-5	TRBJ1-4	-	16	TGTGCCAGCAGTTACTCACTAGGAGCTTATAATGAAAAACTGTTTTTT	CASSYSLGAYNEKLFF
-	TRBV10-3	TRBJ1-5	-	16	TGTGCCATCAGTGAAGCGGGGGCGGTAGGCAATCAGCCCCAGCATTTT	CAISEAGAVGNQPQHF
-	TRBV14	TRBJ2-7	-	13	TGTGCCAGCAGCCCAAGTCCGGGCTACGAGCAGTACTTC	CASSPSPGYEQYF